The rows below give T cell receptor beta chains drawn from one sample of a study of T cell repertoires in ileal Crohn's disease. Assay used: immunoSEQ multiplex PCR; TCRdb lists only in-frame clones, some missing. The table has more than 15,000 clones, 72% seen once. Material: ileal tissue. The receptors shown here come from an adult with Crohn's disease. CDR3s include the opening cysteine and the closing phenylalanine or tryptophan. The D gene is left open where the match is weak. The size field is filled for only some rows; it gives once, few, many or a size class.

NA TRBJ1-1 TRBV5-1 NA 13 CASSLGENTEAFF TGCGCCAGCAGCTTGGGCGAGAACACTGAAGCTTTCTTT
NA TRBJ1-5 TRBV7-2 NA 17 CASSLVGGMGSNQPQHF TGTGCCAGCAGCTTAGTAGGAGGGATGGGAAGCAATCAGCCCCAGCATTTT
NA TRBJ1-1 TRBV7-9 NA 13 CASSYYRATEAFF TGTGCCAGCAGTTATTACAGGGCTACTGAAGCTTTCTTT
medium-sized TRBJ2-7 TRBV7-7 NA 14 CASSLEGRPYEQYF TGTGCTAGCAGCTTAGAGGGGCGCCCCTACGAGCAGTACTTC
NA TRBJ2-7 TRBV11-2 NA 13 CASSPLRNYEQYF TGTGCCAGCAGCCCACTGCGCAACTACGAGCAGTACTTC
NA TRBJ2-7 TRBV15 TRBD1 16 CATSRGRTGASSEQYF TGTGCCACCAGCAGAGGAAGGACAGGGGCCTCTTCCGAGCAGTACTTC
NA TRBJ1-1 TRBV5-1 NA 12 CASSLVQGTAFF TGCGCCAGCAGCTTGGTGCAGGGGACAGCTTTCTTT
NA TRBJ1-3 TRBV9 TRBD1 16 CASSVNAGTGGNTIYF TGTGCCAGCAGCGTAAATGCCGGGACAGGAGGAAACACCATATATTTT
NA TRBJ2-3 TRBV2 NA 15 CASSEALPGTDTQYF TGTGCCAGCAGTGAAGCGCTTCCAGGGACAGATACGCAGTATTTT
NA TRBJ2-3 TRBV9 NA 16 CASSVVGQASGDTQYF TGTGCCAGCAGCGTAGTGGGGCAGGCCTCCGGAGATACGCAGTATTTT
NA TRBJ2-4 TRBV6-1 NA 15 CASSDRGLAKNIQYF TGTGCCAGCAGTGACAGGGGTCTAGCCAAAAACATTCAGTACTTC
NA TRBJ2-3 TRBV27 NA 13 CASRPGDADTQYF TGTGCCAGCAGACCAGGGGATGCAGATACGCAGTATTTT
NA TRBJ1-2 TRBV28 TRBD1 13 CASRQQGRSGYTF TGTGCCAGCAGGCAACAGGGGAGGAGTGGCTACACCTTC
few TRBJ1-1 TRBV19 NA 12 CASSMSRVGAFF TGTGCCAGTAGTATGAGCCGGGTGGGAGCTTTCTTT
NA TRBJ1-1 TRBV18 TRBD1 17 CASSPRDRGLPHTEAFF TGTGCCAGCTCACCGAGGGACAGGGGGCTTCCTCACACTGAAGCTTTCTTT
NA TRBJ1-1 TRBV4-2 NA 14 CASSQDGRGAQAFF TGTGCCAGCAGCCAAGATGGACGGGGGGCCCAAGCTTTCTTT
few TRBJ2-1 TRBV9 NA 15 CASSPLALSYNEQFF TGTGCCAGCAGCCCTCTAGCGCTCTCCTACAATGAGCAGTTCTTC
NA TRBJ2-3 TRBV7-8 TRBD1 16 CASSQTGGARADTQYF TGTGCCAGCAGCCAAACAGGGGGCGCGAGGGCAGATACGCAGTATTTT
NA TRBJ2-7 TRBV15 NA 14 CATSRGDISYEQYF TGTGCCACCAGCAGAGGGGACATCTCCTACGAGCAGTACTTC
NA TRBJ2-1 TRBV5-1 TRBD2 16 CASSPRLAGVGVEQFF TGCGCCAGCAGCCCGAGACTAGCGGGAGTCGGGGTTGAGCAGTTCTTC
NA TRBJ2-5 TRBV6-5 TRBD2 14 CASSYGGGRETQYF TGTGCCAGCAGTTACGGGGGGGGTAGAGAGACCCAGTACTTC
once TRBJ1-6 TRBV7-9 NA 12 CASSPEKAPLHF TGTGCCAGCAGCCCAGAAAAAGCACCCCTCCACTTT
NA TRBJ2-7 TRBV25-1 NA 15 CASSEYSPNNYEQYF TGTGCCAGCAGTGAATATTCCCCCAACAACTACGAGCAGTACTTC
NA TRBJ1-1 TRBV6-1 NA 15 CASSEAGGAFTEAFF TGTGCCAGCAGTGAAGCTGGGGGGGCTTTTACTGAAGCTTTCTTT
NA TRBJ1-6 TRBV6-5 NA 14 CASSWTARNSPLHF TGTGCCAGCAGTTGGACAGCGCGCAATTCACCCCTCCACTTT
NA TRBJ1-2 TRBV29-1 NA 13 CSAGVADTWGYTF TGCAGCGCAGGGGTGGCAGACACGTGGGGCTACACCTTC
NA TRBJ2-5 TRBV7-3 NA 13 CASSLAAYETQYF TGTGCCAGCAGCTTAGCGGCGTACGAGACCCAGTACTTC
NA TRBJ1-4 TRBV7-2 NA 14 CASSKQGTNEKLFF TGTGCCAGCAGCAAACAGGGTACTAATGAAAAACTGTTTTTT